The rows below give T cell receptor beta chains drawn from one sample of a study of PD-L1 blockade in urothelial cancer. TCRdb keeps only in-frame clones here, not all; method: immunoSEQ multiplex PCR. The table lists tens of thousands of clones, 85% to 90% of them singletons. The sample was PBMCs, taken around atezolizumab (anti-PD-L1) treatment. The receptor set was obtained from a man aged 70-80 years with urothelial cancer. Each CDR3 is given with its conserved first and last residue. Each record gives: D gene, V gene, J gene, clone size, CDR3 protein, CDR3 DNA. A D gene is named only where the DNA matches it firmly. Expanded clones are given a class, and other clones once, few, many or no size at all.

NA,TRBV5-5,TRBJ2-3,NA,CASSLVLVGTDTQYF,TGTGCCAGCAGCTTAGTTCTCGTAGGCACAGATACGCAGTATTTT
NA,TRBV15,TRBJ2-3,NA,CATSGSTQGSLSTDTQYF,TGTGCCACCAGCGGCAGTACCCAGGGGTCTTTAAGCACAGATACGCAGTATTTT
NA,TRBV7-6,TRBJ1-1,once,CASSSPFPTGANTEAFF,TGTGCCAGCAGCTCGCCTTTCCCGACGGGAGCGAACACTGAAGCTTTCTTT
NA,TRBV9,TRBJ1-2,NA,CASSVVSGYGYTF,TGTGCCAGCAGCGTAGTCTCCGGCTATGGCTACACCTTC
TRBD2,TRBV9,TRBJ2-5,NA,CASSVEGLAVETQYF,TGTGCCAGCAGCGTAGAGGGACTAGCGGTCGAGACCCAGTACTTC
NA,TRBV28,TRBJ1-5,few,CASSSPLEGGNQPQHF,TGTGCCAGCAGTTCTCCTCTAGAAGGGGGCAATCAGCCCCAGCATTTT
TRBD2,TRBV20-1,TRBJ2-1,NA,CSANAGVEQFF,TGCAGTGCTAATGCGGGAGTTGAGCAGTTCTTC
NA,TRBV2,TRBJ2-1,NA,CASRVGSSYNEQFF,TGTGCCAGCAGGGTTGGCTCGTCCTACAATGAGCAGTTCTTC
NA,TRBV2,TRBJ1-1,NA,CASSFSAPDTEAFF,TGTGCCAGCAGTTTTTCCGCCCCGGACACTGAAGCTTTCTTT
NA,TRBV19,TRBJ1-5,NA,CASAGGRPTNRNQPQHF,TGTGCCAGCGCCGGGGGTCGACCGACGAATCGCAATCAGCCCCAGCATTTT
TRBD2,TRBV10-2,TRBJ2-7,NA,CASSEPGGIGYEQYF,TGCGCCAGCAGTGAGCCGGGGGGGATCGGCTACGAGCAGTACTTC
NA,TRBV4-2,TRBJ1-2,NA,CASSQSPTNQPSYTF,TGTGCCAGCAGCCAAAGCCCCACTAATCAACCCTCCTACACCTTC
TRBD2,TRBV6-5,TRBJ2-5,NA,CASSYGTRGVETQYF,TGTGCCAGCAGTTACGGGACCCGGGGGGTGGAGACCCAGTACTTC
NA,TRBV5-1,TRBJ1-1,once,CASSLANTEAFF,TGCGCCAGCAGCTTAGCGAACACTGAAGCTTTCTTT
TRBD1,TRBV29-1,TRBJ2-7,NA,CSVAAPGGEQYF,TGCAGCGTGGCGGCGCCAGGGGGCGAGCAGTACTTC
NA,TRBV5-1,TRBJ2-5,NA,CASSPGDFQETQYF,TGCGCCAGCAGCCCCGGGGACTTCCAAGAGACCCAGTACTTC
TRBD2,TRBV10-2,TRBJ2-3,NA,CASSYLTGGGDTQYF,TGCGCCAGCAGCTATTTAACGGGAGGAGGGGATACGCAGTATTTT
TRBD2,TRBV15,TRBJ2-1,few,CATSYTSGRRNEQFF,TGTGCCACCAGTTACACTAGCGGGAGAAGAAATGAGCAGTTCTTC
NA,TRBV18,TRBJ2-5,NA,CASSPQEGVETQYF,TGTGCCAGCTCACCACAAGAAGGGGTAGAGACCCAGTACTTC
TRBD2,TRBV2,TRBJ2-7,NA,CASSRLAHYEQYF,TGTGCCAGCAGTCGACTAGCGCACTACGAGCAGTACTTC
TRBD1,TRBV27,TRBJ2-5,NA,CASRLMGTGQETQYF,TGTGCCAGCAGACTCATGGGGACAGGCCAAGAGACCCAGTACTTC
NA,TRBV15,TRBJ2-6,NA,CATSRDQRQNRFSGANVLTF,TGTGCCACCAGCAGAGATCAGAGACAGAATCGCTTCTCTGGGGCCAACGTCCTGACTTTC
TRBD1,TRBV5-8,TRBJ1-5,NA,CASSLDRAQPQHF,TGTGCCAGCAGCCTGGACAGGGCTCAGCCCCAGCATTTT
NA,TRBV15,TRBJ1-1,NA,CATSRDGPPEAFF,TGTGCCACCAGCAGAGATGGGCCCCCTGAAGCTTTCTTT
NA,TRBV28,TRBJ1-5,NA,CASTTDRSNQPQHF,TGTGCCAGCACCACCGACAGGAGCAATCAGCCCCAGCATTTT
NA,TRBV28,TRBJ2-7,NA,CASSLLYEQYF,TGTGCCAGCAGCCTCCTCTACGAGCAGTACTTC
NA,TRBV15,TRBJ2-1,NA,CATSRDGGNNEQFF,TGTGCCACCAGCAGAGATGGAGGGAACAATGAGCAGTTCTTC
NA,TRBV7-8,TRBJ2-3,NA,CASSLSSGSTDTQYF,TGTGCCAGCAGCTTAAGTAGCGGAAGCACAGATACGCAGTATTTT
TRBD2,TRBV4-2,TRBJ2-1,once,CASSQSPAGVEQFF,TGTGCCAGCAGCCAGTCGCCAGCGGGAGTTGAGCAGTTCTTC
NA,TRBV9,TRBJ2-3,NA,CASSVSLSVGRSTDTQYF,TGTGCCAGCAGCGTATCTCTGTCGGTGGGCAGGAGCACAGATACGCAGTATTTT
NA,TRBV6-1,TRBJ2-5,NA,CASSEGQGETQYF,TGTGCCAGCAGTGAAGGGCAGGGGGAGACCCAGTACTTC
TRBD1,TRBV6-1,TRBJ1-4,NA,CASSDKTGGGEKLFF,TGTGCCAGCAGTGATAAGACAGGGGGAGGTGAAAAACTGTTTTTT
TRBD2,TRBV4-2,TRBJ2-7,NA,CASSQDGLAGVWEQYF,TGTGCCAGCAGCCAAGATGGACTAGCGGGAGTTTGGGAGCAGTACTTC
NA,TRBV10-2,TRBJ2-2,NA,CASSEIIGTGELFF,TGCGCCAGCAGTGAGATCATCGGCACCGGGGAGCTGTTTTTT
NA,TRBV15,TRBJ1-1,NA,CATSPQPGTNPEAFF,TGTGCCACCAGCCCCCAACCTGGTACAAACCCTGAAGCTTTCTTT
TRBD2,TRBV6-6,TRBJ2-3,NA,CASSLSGIRTDTQYF,TGTGCCAGCAGCCTTAGCGGGATAAGGACAGATACGCAGTATTTT
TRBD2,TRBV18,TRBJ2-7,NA,CASSPGLAGYEQYF,TGTGCCAGCTCACCGGGACTAGCGGGCTACGAGCAGTACTTC
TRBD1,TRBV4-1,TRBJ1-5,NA,CASSQTLDRGLMGNQPQHF,TGCGCCAGCAGCCAAACCTTAGACAGGGGGCTGATGGGCAATCAGCCCCAGCATTTT
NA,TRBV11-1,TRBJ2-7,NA,CASSEDYHVNYEQYF,TGTGCCAGCAGCGAAGACTACCACGTCAATTACGAGCAGTACTTC
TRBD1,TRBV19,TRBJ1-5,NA,CASKDRETQPQHF,TGTGCCAGTAAAGACAGGGAGACTCAGCCCCAGCATTTT
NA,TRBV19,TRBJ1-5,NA,CASTTGQSAKNSNQPQHF,TGTGCCAGTACTACAGGACAGTCCGCAAAAAATAGCAATCAGCCCCAGCATTTT
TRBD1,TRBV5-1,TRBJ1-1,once,CASSWGGQGGTEAFF,TGCGCCAGCAGCTGGGGCGGACAGGGAGGCACTGAAGCTTTCTTT
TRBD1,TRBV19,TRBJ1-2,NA,CASSPTRQGVHGYTF,TGTGCCAGTAGCCCCACAAGACAGGGTGTGCATGGCTACACCTTC
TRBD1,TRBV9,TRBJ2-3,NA,CASSPTDRGPDTQYF,TGTGCCAGCAGCCCCACAGACAGGGGGCCAGATACGCAGTATTTT
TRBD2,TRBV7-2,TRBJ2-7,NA,CASSSPAGAPLGEQYF,TGTGCCAGCAGCTCCCCAGCGGGAGCGCCCCTTGGCGAGCAGTACTTC
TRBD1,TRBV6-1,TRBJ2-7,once,CAGGQGSPYEQYF,TGTGCCGGAGGACAGGGGTCCCCCTACGAGCAGTACTTC
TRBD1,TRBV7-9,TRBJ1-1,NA,CASSLAQGASTEAFF,TGTGCCAGCAGCTTAGCACAGGGGGCGAGCACTGAAGCTTTCTTT
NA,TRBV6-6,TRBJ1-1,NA,CASSYEAGGNTEAFF,TGTGCCAGCAGTTACGAGGCAGGAGGGAACACTGAAGCTTTCTTT